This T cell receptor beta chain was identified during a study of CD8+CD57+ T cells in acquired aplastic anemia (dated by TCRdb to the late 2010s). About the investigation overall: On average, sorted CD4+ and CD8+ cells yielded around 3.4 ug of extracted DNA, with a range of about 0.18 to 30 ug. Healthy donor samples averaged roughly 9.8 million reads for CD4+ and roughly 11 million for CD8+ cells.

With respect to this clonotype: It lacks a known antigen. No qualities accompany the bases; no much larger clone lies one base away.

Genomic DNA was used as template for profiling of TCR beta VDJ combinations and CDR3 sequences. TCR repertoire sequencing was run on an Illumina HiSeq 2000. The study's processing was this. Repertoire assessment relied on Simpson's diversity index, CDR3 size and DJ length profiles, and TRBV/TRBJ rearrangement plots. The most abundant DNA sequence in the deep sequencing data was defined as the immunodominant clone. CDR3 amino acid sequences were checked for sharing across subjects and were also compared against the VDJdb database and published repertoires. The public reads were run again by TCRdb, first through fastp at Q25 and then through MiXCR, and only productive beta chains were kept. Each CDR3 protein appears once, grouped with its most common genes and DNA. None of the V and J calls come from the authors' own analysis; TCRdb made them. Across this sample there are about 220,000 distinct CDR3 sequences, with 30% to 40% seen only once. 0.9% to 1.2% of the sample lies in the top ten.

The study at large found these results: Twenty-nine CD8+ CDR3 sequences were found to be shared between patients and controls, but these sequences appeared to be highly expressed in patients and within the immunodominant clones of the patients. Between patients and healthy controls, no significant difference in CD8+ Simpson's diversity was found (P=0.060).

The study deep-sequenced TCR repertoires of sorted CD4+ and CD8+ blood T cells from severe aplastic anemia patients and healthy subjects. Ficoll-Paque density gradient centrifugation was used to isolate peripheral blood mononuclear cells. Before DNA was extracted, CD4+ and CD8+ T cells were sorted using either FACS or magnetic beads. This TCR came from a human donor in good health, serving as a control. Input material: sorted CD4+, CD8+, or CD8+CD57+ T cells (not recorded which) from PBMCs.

The CDR3 amino acid sequence is: CASSIGARDTQYF. The DNA sequence reads TGTGCCAGTAGTATAGGAGCCAGAGATACGCAGTATTTT. Rearrangement joined TRBV19 to TRBJ2-3; the D gene cannot be resolved reliably. V and J are truncated by 1 base and 5 bases respectively, leaving an intervening sequence of 7 bases. The germline V gene (reference sequence) yields LNHDA for CDR1 and SQIVND for CDR2. The CDR3 measures 13 amino acids from cysteine to phenylalanine. CDR3 DNA is the only sequence kept; it has 39 bases, read in frame from the first base.